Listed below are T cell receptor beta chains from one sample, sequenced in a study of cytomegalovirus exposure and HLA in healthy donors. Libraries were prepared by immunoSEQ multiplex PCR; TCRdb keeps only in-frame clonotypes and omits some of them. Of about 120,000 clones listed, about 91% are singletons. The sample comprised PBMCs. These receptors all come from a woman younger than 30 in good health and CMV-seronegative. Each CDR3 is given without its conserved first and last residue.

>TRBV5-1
ASSLTATPTGELF
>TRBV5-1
ASSWGLAGGFQETQY
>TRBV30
AWGEETQY
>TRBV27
ASRTGNEGQPQH
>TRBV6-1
ASSYTANYGYT
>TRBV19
ASSRRATDTQY
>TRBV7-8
ASLLGDRVNSPLH
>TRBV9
ASSAQQGYEQY
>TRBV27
ASRDRASSYEQY
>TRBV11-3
ASSFTSTHGGSYEQY
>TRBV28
ASSSGGQGFYGYT
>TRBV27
ASSLYRFYEQY
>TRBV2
ASSGDYTDTQY
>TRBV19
ASRGQGKETQY
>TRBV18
ASSSGGLSTEAF